One and the same sample provided the 10 T cell receptor beta chains below, sequenced in a study of blood T cell repertoires in COVID-19. The table came from immunoSEQ multiplex PCR; TCRdb's copy has only in-frame clones and leaves some out. The sample yields approximately 69,000 clones, approximately 86% seen once. The sequencing sample was made of peripheral blood. Every receptor here comes from a human donor in a cohort sampled during active COVID-19.

The chain uses TRBV19 and TRBJ1-1; D perhaps matches TRBD1 (5 bases). CDR3 length equals 13 residues. The germline CDR1 and CDR2 sequences are LNHDA and SQIVND (reference sequence). Trimming left V 2 bases short and J 5 bases short, with 9 bases between. CDR3 sequence (DNA): TGTGCCAGTAGTATATTCGGGGGAACTGAAGCTTTCTTT. Translation: CASSIFGGTEAFF.

This clone was recorded once. CDR3 bases: TGTGCCAGCAGCTCCCTACTCGGGCAGTACTTC. Translated, it gives CASSSLLGQYF. The chain carries TRBV7-2 and TRBJ2-7; D is uncertain. Trimming left V 4 bases short and J 9 bases short, with 10 bases between. From germline, CDR1 is SGHTA and CDR2 FQGNSA. The CDR3 contains 11 residues. The full variable domain, with the rest looked up from reference TRBV7-2 and TRBJ2-7, is GAGVSQSPSNKVTEKGKDVELRCDPISGHTALYWYRQSLGQGLEFLIYFQGNSAPDKSGLPSDRFSAERTGGSVSTLTIQRTQQEDSAVYLCASSSLLGQYFGPGTRLTVT.

V usage is TRBV5-1 and J usage is TRBJ2-5; 8 bases line up with TRBD2. The CDR3 runs to 16 residues. J gave up 2 bases and V 3 bases, and 9 bases lay outside the gene matches. Germline V CDR1 and CDR2: SGHRS, YFSETQ. The CDR3, as DNA: TGCGCCAGCAGCTCGGGGGGGACTCAACAGCAAGAGACCCAGTACTTC. Translated: CASSSGGTQQQETQYF.

This clone was found a few times. The chain links TRBV7-6 to TRBJ1-3; D gene unclear. The CDR3 runs 15 residues. Per germline, CDR1 SGHVS and CDR2 FNYEAQ. Between the trimmed V and J ends, which lost 1 base and 0 bases, there was a span of 7 bases. This CDR3 reads CASSLGRVSGNTIYF. CDR3 sequence (DNA): TGTGCCAGCAGCTTAGGACGGGTCTCTGGAAACACCATATATTTT.

Only a few counts were recorded for this clone. This rearrangement joins TRBV12-5 to TRBJ2-3; possible D gene TRBD2, 7 bases. Germline loops: CDR1 LGHNT, CDR2 FRNRAP. V lost 1 base to trimming and J lost 4 bases, with 15 bases between them. The CDR3 has 16 residues. The CDR3 DNA is TGTGCTAGTGGTTTGGGAATAGGGGGGGGTCCAGATACGCAGTATTTT. Translating it yields CASGLGIGGGPDTQYF. Full variable domain (remainder filled in from reference TRBV12-5 and TRBJ2-3): DARVTQTPRHKVTEMGQEVTMRCQPILGHNTVFWYRQTMMQGLELLAYFRNRAPLDDSGMPKDRFSAEMPDATLATLKIQPSEPRDSAVYFCASGLGIGGGPDTQYFGPGTRLTVL.

V usage is TRBV2 and J usage is TRBJ1-2; 8 nucleotides align to TRBD1. The V segment lost 4 bases and the J segment 2 bases; nucleotides outside the gene matches: 6. The CDR3 contains 15 residues. Germline assignment: CDR1 SNHLY and CDR2 FYNNEI. Written as DNA, the CDR3 is TGTGCCAGCAGTGCCTCGGGACAGGCAAACTATGGCTACACCTTC. Translation: CASSASGQANYGYTF.

This chain links TRBV5-4 with TRBJ1-2, with 12 bases matching TRBD1. In germline, CDR1 is SGHNT, CDR2 YYREEE (reference sequence). The V and J ends lost 4 bases and 8 bases, in that order; junction bases with no gene match: 6. The CDR3 is made up of 14 amino acids. The CDR3 is CASSPGQGAYGYTF. For the CDR3, the DNA is TGTGCCAGCAGCCCGGGACAGGGGGCTTACGGCTACACCTTC.

The sample holds one count of this clone. The V gene is TRBV10-3, the J gene TRBJ1-1; D is perhaps TRBD1 (5 bases). Germline CDR1 and CDR2: ENHRY and SYGVKD. The CDR3 spans 14 residues. With 4 bases removed from V and 1 base from J, the gap between germline ends came to 10 bases. This chain's CDR3 is CAISGLGGNTEAFF. The CDR3 nucleotides read TGTGCCATCAGTGGGTTGGGGGGGAACACTGAAGCTTTCTTT.

CDR3 protein: CASSFTGGGGTDTQYF. For the CDR3, the DNA is TGTGCCAGCAGCTTCACGGGGGGCGGGGGCACAGATACGCAGTATTTT. V gene TRBV7-2 combines with J gene TRBJ2-3; D might be TRBD2 (7 bases). V lost 3 bases and J lost 1, with 14 bases in between. Germline assignment: CDR1 SGHTA and CDR2 FQGNSA. This CDR3 is 16 amino acids long.

The V and J genes are TRBV30 and TRBJ2-5, with D possibly matching TRBD1 (7 bases). The CDR3 loop spans 12 amino acids. Germline CDR1 and CDR2: GTSNPN and SVGIG (reference sequence). V was clipped by 4 bases and J by 7 bases, with 13 bases between them. CDR3 sequence reads: CAWTRQGGTQYF. The CDR3 DNA is TGTGCCTGGACAAGACAGGGAGGGACCCAGTACTTC.